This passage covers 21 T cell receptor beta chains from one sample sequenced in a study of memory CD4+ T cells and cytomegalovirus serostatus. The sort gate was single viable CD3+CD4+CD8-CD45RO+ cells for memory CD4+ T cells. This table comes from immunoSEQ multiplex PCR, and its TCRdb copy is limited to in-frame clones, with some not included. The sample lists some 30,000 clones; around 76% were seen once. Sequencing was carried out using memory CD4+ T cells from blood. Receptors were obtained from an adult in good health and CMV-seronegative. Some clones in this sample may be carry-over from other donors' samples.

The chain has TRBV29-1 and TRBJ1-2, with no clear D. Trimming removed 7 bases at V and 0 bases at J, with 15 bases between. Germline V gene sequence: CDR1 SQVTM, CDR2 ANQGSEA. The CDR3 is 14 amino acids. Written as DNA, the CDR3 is TGCAGCGCGCAGCCTGGGGTTACTAACTATGGCTACACCTTC. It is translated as CSAQPGVTNYGYTF. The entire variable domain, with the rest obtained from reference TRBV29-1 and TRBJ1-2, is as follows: SAVISQKPSRDICQRGTSLTIQCQVDSQVTMMFWYRQQPGQSLTLIATANQGSEATYESGFVIDKFPISRPNLTFSTLTVSNMSPEDSSIYLCSAQPGVTNYGYTFGSGTRLTVV.

The CDR3 coding sequence is TGTGCCAGCTCACCAGTTAGCGGGGGGCTGAGCACAGATACGCAGTATTTT. It is translated as CASSPVSGGLSTDTQYF. The genes are TRBV18 and TRBJ2-3; 10 bases are shared with TRBD2. CDR1 is KGHSH and CDR2 is LQKENI in the germline V gene. V trimming: 2 bases; J trimming: 0 bases; junction bases outside the gene matches: 5. The CDR3 is 17 residues long.

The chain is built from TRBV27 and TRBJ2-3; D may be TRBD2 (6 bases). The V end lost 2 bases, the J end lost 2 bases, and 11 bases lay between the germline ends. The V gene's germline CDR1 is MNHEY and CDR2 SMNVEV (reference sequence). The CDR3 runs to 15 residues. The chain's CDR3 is CASSLREFPTDTQYF. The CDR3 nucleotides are TGTGCCAGCAGTTTACGGGAGTTCCCCACAGATACGCAGTATTTT.

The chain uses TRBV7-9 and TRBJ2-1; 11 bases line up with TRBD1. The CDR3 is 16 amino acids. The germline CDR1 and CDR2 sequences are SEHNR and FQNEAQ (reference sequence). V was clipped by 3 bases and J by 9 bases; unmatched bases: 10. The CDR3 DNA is TGTGCCAGCAGCTTCAACCCGGGACAGGGGGTTTCTGAGCAGTTCTTC. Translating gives CASSFNPGQGVSEQFF.

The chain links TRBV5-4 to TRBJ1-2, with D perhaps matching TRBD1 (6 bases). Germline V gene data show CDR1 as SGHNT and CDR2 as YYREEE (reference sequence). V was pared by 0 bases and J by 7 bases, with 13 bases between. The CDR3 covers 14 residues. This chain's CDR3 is CASSLDYREGGYTF. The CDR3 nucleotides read TGTGCCAGCAGCTTGGATTACAGGGAGGGTGGCTACACCTTC. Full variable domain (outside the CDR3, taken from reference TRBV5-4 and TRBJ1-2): ETGVTQSPTHLIKTRGQQVTLRCSSQSGHNTVSWYQQALGQGPQFIFQYYREEENGRGNFPPRFSGLQFPNYSSELNVNALELDDSALYLCASSLDYREGGYTFGSGTRLTVV.

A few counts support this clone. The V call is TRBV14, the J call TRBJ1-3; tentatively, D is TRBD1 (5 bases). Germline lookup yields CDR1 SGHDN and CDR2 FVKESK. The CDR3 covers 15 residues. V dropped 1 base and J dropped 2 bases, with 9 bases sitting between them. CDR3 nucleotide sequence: TGTGCCAGCAGCCAAGCGTTGACAGCTGGAAACACCATATATTTT. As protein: CASSQALTAGNTIYF.

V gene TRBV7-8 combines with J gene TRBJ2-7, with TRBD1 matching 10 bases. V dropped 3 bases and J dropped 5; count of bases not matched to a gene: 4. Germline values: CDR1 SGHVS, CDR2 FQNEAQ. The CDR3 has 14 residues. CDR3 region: CASSFLTGGHEQYF. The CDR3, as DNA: TGTGCCAGCAGCTTTCTGACAGGGGGCCACGAGCAGTACTTC. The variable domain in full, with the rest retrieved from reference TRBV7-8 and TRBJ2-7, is GAGVSQSPRYKVAKRGQDVALRCDPISGHVSLFWYQQALGQGPEFLTYFQNEAQLDKSGLPSDRFFAERPEGSVSTLKIQRTQQEDSAVYLCASSFLTGGHEQYFGPGTRLTVT.

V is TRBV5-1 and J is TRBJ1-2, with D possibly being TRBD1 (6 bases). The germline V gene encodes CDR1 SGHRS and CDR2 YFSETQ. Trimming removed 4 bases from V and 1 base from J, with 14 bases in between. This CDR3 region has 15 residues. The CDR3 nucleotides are TGCGCCAGCAGCCAGGGGTTCGGGAGTAACTATGGCTACACCTTC. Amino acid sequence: CASSQGFGSNYGYTF.

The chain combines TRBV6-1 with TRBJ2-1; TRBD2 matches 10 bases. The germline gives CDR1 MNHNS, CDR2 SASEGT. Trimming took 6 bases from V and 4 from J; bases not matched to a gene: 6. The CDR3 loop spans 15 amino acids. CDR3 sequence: CASSGVAGGYNEQFF. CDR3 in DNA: TGTGCCAGCAGCGGGGTAGCGGGGGGATACAATGAGCAGTTCTTC.

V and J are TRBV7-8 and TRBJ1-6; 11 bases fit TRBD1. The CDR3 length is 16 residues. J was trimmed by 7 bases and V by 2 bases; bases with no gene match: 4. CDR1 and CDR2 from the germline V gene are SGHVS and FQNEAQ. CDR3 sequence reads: CASSLSWDRGNSPLHF. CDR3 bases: TGTGCCAGCAGCTTAAGTTGGGACAGGGGGAATTCACCCCTCCACTTT.

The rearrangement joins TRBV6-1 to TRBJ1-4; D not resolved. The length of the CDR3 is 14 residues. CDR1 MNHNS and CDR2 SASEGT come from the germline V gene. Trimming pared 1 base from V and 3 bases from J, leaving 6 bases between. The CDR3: CASSEGGSNEKLFF. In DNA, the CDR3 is TGTGCCAGCAGTGAAGGGGGATCTAATGAAAAACTGTTTTTT.

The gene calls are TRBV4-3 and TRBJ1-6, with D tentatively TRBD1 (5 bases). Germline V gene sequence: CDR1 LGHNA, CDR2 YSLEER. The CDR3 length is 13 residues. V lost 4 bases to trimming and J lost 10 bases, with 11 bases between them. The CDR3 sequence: CASSRDSRSPLHF. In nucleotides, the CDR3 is TGCGCCAGCAGCCGGGACTCAAGGTCACCCCTCCACTTT.

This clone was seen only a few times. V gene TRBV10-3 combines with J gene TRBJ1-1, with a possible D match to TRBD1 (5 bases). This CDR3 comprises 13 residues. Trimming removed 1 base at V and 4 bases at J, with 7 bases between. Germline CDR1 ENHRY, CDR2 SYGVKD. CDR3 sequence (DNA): TGTGCCATCAGTGAGTTGGGGGGCACTGAAGCTTTCTTT. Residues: CAISELGGTEAFF.

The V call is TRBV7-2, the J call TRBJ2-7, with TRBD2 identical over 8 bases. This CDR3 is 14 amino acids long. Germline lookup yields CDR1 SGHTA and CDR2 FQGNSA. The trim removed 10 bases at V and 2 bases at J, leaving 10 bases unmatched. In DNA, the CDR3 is TGTGCCACCAAGAGCGGGGGCTCGCCCTACGAGCAGTACTTC. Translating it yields CATKSGGSPYEQYF.

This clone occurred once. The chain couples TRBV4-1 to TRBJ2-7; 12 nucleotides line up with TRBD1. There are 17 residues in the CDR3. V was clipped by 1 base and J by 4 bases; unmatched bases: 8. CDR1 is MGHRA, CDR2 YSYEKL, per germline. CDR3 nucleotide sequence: TGCGCCAGCAGCCAAGTTCCACCGGGACAGGGGGCGTACGAGCAGTACTTC. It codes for CASSQVPPGQGAYEQYF.

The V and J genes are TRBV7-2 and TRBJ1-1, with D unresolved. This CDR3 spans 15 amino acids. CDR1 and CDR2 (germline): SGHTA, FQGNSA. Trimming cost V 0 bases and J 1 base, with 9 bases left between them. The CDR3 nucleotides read TGTGCCAGCAGCTTAGCAGGATTACCGAACACTGAAGCTTTCTTT. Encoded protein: CASSLAGLPNTEAFF. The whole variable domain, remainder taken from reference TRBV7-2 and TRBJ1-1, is GAGVSQSPSNKVTEKGKDVELRCDPISGHTALYWYRQSLGQGLEFLIYFQGNSAPDKSGLPSDRFSAERTGGSVSTLTIQRTQQEDSAVYLCASSLAGLPNTEAFFGQGTRLTVV.

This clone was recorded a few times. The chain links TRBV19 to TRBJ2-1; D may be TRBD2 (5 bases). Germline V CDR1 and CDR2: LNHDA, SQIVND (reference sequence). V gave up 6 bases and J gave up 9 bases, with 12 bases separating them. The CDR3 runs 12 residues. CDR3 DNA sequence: TGTGCCAGTAGGGGAGCCAGCGGTGAGCAGTTCTTC. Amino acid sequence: CASRGASGEQFF.

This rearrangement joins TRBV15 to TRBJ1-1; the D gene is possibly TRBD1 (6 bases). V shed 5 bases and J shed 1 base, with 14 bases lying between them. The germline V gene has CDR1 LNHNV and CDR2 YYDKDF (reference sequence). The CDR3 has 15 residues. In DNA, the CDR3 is TGTGCCACCAGCGGAAAACTACAGGGGAACACTGAAGCTTTCTTT. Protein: CATSGKLQGNTEAFF.

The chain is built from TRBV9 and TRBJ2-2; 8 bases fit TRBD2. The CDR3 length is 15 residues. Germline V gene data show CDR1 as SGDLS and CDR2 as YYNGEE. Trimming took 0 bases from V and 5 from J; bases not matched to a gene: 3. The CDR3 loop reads CASSVGGGGTGELFF. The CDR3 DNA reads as TGTGCCAGCAGCGTAGGGGGCGGGGGGACCGGGGAGCTGTTTTTT.

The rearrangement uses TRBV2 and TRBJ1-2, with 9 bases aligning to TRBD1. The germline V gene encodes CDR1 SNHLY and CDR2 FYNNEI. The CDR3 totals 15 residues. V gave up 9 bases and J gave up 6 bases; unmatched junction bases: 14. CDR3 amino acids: CARGLGGQGLDGYTF. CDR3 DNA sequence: TGTGCCAGGGGGCTAGGGGGACAGGGTCTAGATGGCTACACCTTC. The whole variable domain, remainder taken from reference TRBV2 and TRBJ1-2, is EPEVTQTPSHQVTQMGQEVILRCVPISNHLYFYWYRQILGQKVEFLVSFYNNEISEKSEIFDDQFSVERPDGSNFTLKIRSTKLEDSAMYFCARGLGGQGLDGYTFGSGTRLTVV.

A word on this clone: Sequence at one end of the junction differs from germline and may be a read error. The DNA of the CDR3 is TGTGCCAGCTCCCCACAAGGTGGTAACACCATATATTTT. Encoded protein: CASSPQGGNTIYF. The V call is TRBV18, the J call TRBJ1-3; no clear D gene. There are 13 residues in the CDR3. Germline CDR1 KGHSH, CDR2 LQKENI.